This TCR beta chain was sequenced during a study of siplizumab effects on memory and regulatory T cells (dated by TCRdb to about 2019). In the study overall: The study examined how the anti-CD2 antibody siplizumab affects alloreactive T-cell subsets in allogeneic mixed lymphocyte reactions built from human PBMCs.

CDR1 and CDR2 (MGHDK, SYGVNS) derive from the germline V gene. A distance of 6 bases separates the germline ends of V and J, which lose 6 bases and 0 bases respectively. The CDR3 spans 13 residues, from the cysteine through the phenylalanine. This entry keeps only the CDR3 DNA: 39 bases, framed from base 1. Sorted unstimulated T cells and proliferating T cells recovered from mixed lymphocyte reactions were subjected to TCRbeta CDR3 sequencing. Fresh whole blood from around 11 HLA-typed healthy donors was used to isolate PBMCs. The method behind the library was the immunoSEQ multiplex PCR assay. Approximately 93,000 TCR templates per sample were assayed by the deep sequencing platform. Genomic DNA extracted from sorted T cells was used for TCRbeta CDR3 sequencing. The original pipeline was this. The R programming language was used for the clonal analysis of the TCRbeta CDR3 data. Alloreactive CD4+ and CD8+ clones were identified by comparing unstimulated samples to CFSE-low samples taken after the reaction. Regulatory or non-regulatory origin of alloreactive CD4+ clones was assigned by matching sequences to the sorted unstimulated Treg and non-Treg repertoires. Sourced from immuneACCESS, this table was stored by TCRdb with only in-frame sequences that have V and J called. A share of the clones is absent; for the studies checked, an unresolved V gene accounts for under half, and the remainder has no known explanation. That table is the source of V, J and clone size, and D and trimming were worked out from the DNA. A total of approximately 48,000 clones appear in this sample, about 94% of them only once. Of the sample, roughly 18% falls within the top ten clones.

Notes on this clone: The specificity of this receptor is unknown. Within one base of it there is no much larger clone, and no base qualities were kept.

The full study reports these points: The suppressive function of proliferating Tregs from siplizumab cultures was not functionally confirmed. Because sequences at frequencies below about 10^-5 were poorly captured, only a minor fraction of alloreactive clones could be mapped back to unstimulated subsets. Unstimulated naive T cells appeared to be more diverse than memory T cells, and naive cells seemed to make a substantial contribution to the alloresponse. In reactions with siplizumab, an average of approximately 69% of mappable alloreactive CD4+ clones were Treg-derived, compared with roughly 27% in control reactions. About 80-96% of proliferating CD4+ or CD8+ clones could not be given a naive or memory phenotype. The cumulative frequency of alloreactive sequences that could be traced back to unstimulated CD4+ memory T cells was significantly reduced by siplizumab.

The sequence was obtained from a human donor in good health. Input material: CD8+ T cells sorted from blood. The chain links TRBV25-1 with TRBJ2-1, with the D gene too uncertain to name. CDR3 protein: CASRTSSYNEQFF. The bases are TGTGCCAGCAGGACCAGCTCCTACAATGAGCAGTTCTTC.